What follows are 17 T cell receptor beta chains derived from one specimen sequenced in a study of T-cell memory formation after mild COVID-19. TCRdb analysed the 5' RACE reads with MiXCR anew, one entry per CDR3 protein. The sample gives approximately 490,000 distinct CDR3 sequences, about a fifth of which show up once; approximately 12% is in the top ten. Sequenced sample: PBMCs or a T cell subset sorted from them (not recorded which). These receptor sequences come from an adult woman who had mild COVID-19 (a few samples of this study predate the infection). Cell type and time point are not known.

This clonotype was seen a handful of times. The chain recombines TRBV15 with TRBJ2-4; the D gene is possibly TRBD2 (6 bases). This CDR3 has 15 amino acids. Germline V gene lookup returns CDR1 LNHNV and CDR2 YYDKDF (reference sequence). Trimming took off 5 bases at V and 5 bases at J, with 16 bases between the two ends. CDR3 nucleotides: TGTGCCACCAGCGGGGGGTCTAGTGGGGAAAACATTCAGTACTTC. Protein: CATSGGSSGENIQYF.

The chain employs TRBV19 and TRBJ2-7; 9 bases agree with TRBD1. Trimming at V came to 6 bases and at J to 6 bases, leaving 6 bases not matched to a gene. The germline gives CDR1 LNHDA, CDR2 SQIVND (reference sequence). This CDR3 has 13 residues. This CDR3 reads CASSLGQGREQYF. The CDR3 region has the DNA TGTGCCAGTAGCCTGGGACAGGGACGCGAGCAGTACTTC.

The chain has TRBV5-5 and TRBJ1-2; no clear D. This CDR3 region has 14 residues. With 4 bases removed from V and 6 bases from J, the gap between germline ends came to 16 bases. Germline assignment: CDR1 SGHKS and CDR2 YYEKEE (reference sequence). For the CDR3, the DNA is TGTGCCAGCAGCCGAGGGCCCGAAATGGATGGCTACACCTTC. As protein: CASSRGPEMDGYTF.

V and J are TRBV11-3 and TRBJ2-1; 9 bases match TRBD1. The germline V gene has CDR1 SGHNT and CDR2 YENEEA. The CDR3 runs 15 residues. Unmatched junction bases numbered 11, after V lost 5 bases and J lost 9 bases. CDR3 loop: CASSRGSTGGGEQFF. For the CDR3, the DNA is TGTGCCAGCAGCCGGGGATCGACAGGGGGTGGTGAGCAGTTCTTC.

V is TRBV10-3 and J is TRBJ2-1, with D perhaps assigned TRBD1 or TRBD2 (6 bases each). The ends were cut back, 9 bases at V and 0 bases at J, with 9 bases in the middle. Per the germline V gene, CDR1 is ENHRY and CDR2 is SYGVKD. There are 13 residues in the CDR3. Here the CDR3 DNA reads TGTGCCATGAGGGGGGTCTCCTACAATGAGCAGTTCTTC. Translated: CAMRGVSYNEQFF.

This clonotype was seen a handful of times. The genes are TRBV4-3 and TRBJ2-7, with D possibly matching TRBD2 (5 bases). Germline lookup yields CDR1 LGHNA and CDR2 YSLEER. The CDR3 sequence is 16 residues long. Trimming cost V 5 bases and J 0 bases, with 17 bases left between them. CDR3: CASSAIYPGLSYEQYF. DNA of the CDR3: TGCGCCAGCAGCGCAATATACCCCGGACTCTCCTACGAGCAGTACTTC.

This chain joins TRBV6-2 or TRBV6-3 and TRBJ2-7; D call uncertain. The CDR3 has 12 residues. Germline values: CDR1 MNHEY, CDR2 SVGEGT. The V and J ends lost 6 bases and 1 base respectively, with 7 bases between them. The CDR3 nucleotides are TGTGCCAGCAGATCCCTTTCCTACGAGCAGTACTTC. This sequence encodes CASRSLSYEQYF.

This clonotype was detected only a few times. The V call is TRBV12-5, the J call TRBJ1-1; D gene uncertain. Germline V gene lookup returns CDR1 LGHNT and CDR2 FRNRAP. With 2 bases removed from V and 3 bases from J, the gap between germline ends came to 13 bases. The CDR3 sequence is 15 residues long. This chain's CDR3 is CASGLHTVEYTEAFF. CDR3 sequence (DNA): TGTGCTAGTGGTTTGCACACGGTCGAGTACACTGAAGCTTTCTTT.

This chain joins TRBV7-2 and TRBJ2-1, with TRBD2 matching over 12 bases. The CDR3 loop spans 17 amino acids. Germline V gene data show CDR1 as SGHTA and CDR2 as FQGNSA. J was trimmed by 4 bases and V by 5 bases; bases with no gene match: 9. CDR3 loop: CASSPRWGLAGYNEQFF. Written as DNA, the CDR3 is TGTGCCAGCAGCCCTCGTTGGGGACTAGCGGGTTACAATGAGCAGTTCTTC.

This clonotype was seen a handful of times. The V and J genes are TRBV5-1 and TRBJ1-1, with TRBD1 identical over 8 bases. The CDR3 loop spans 15 amino acids. The ends lost 6 bases at V and 0 bases at J; junction bases unmatched: 7. From germline, CDR1 is SGHRS and CDR2 YFSETQ. CDR3 DNA sequence: TGCGCCAGCAATACAGGGGGAGGTTTGAACACTGAAGCTTTCTTT. This gives the protein CASNTGGGLNTEAFF.

As to this clonotype: One end of the junction does not line up with germline, which may come from a read error. This chain uses TRBV7-6 with TRBJ1-1, with 8 bases aligning to TRBD1. This CDR3 spans 13 amino acids. CDR1 is SGHVS and CDR2 is FNYEAQ in the germline V gene. The CDR3 sequence: CVSSYDRGSEAFF. The CDR3 DNA reads as TGTGTCAGCAGCTACGACAGGGGATCTGAAGCTTTCTTT.

This clonotype was picked up a small number of times. The chain uses TRBV18 and TRBJ2-1, with 8 bases lining up with TRBD1. The ends lost 6 bases at V and 5 bases at J; junction bases unmatched: 6. Germline CDR1 and CDR2: KGHSH and LQKENI. The CDR3 runs to 14 residues. The CDR3 DNA reads TGTGCCAGCTCTGGGACAGGTTTCCACAATGAGCAGTTCTTC. It translates to CASSGTGFHNEQFF.

This clonotype has only a few counts. V gene TRBV12-3 or TRBV12-4 combines with J gene TRBJ2-2; TRBD2 is a possible D gene (5 bases). Trimming shortened V by 7 bases and J by 5 bases, and 14 bases separated the two germline ends. This CDR3 has 14 amino acids. The chain's CDR3 is CASKSPRETGELFF. CDR3 in DNA: TGTGCCAGCAAAAGCCCTAGGGAGACCGGGGAGCTGTTTTTT.

Concerning this clonotype itself: The limits of the CDR3 on the DNA are not certain, so only TCRdb's listed CDR3 is given. This sequence joins TRBV12-1 and TRBJ2-7; the DNA was not compared with TRBD2, the D call given in the table. TRBV12-1 is a documented pseudogene. The CDR3 comprises 17 residues, both ends counted. The CDR3 loop reads CASSFAVFGTGTYEQYF.

The chain links TRBV6-6 to TRBJ2-1; 8 bases are a match to TRBD2. Germline V gene lookup returns CDR1 MNHNY and CDR2 SVGAGI (reference sequence). The CDR3 totals 14 residues. The trim removed 8 bases at V and 5 bases at J, leaving 8 bases unmatched. The CDR3 here is CASGRSGGHNEQFF. CDR3 nucleotides: TGTGCCAGCGGGCGGAGCGGGGGTCACAATGAGCAGTTCTTC.

This clonotype turned up a few times. The chain uses TRBV5-1 and TRBJ2-7; D remains unclear. The germline gives CDR1 SGHRS, CDR2 YFSETQ. The CDR3 is 13 amino acids. Trimming removed 7 bases from V and 1 base from J, with 12 bases in between. CDR3: CASDPDGSYEQYF. In DNA, the CDR3 is TGCGCCAGCGACCCGGACGGGTCCTACGAGCAGTACTTC.

The chain carries TRBV13 and TRBJ2-4, with 10 positions matching TRBD2. V lost 5 bases to trimming and J lost 1 base; unmatched junction nucleotides: 5. Looked up from germline, CDR1 is PRHDT and CDR2 is FYEKMQ (reference sequence). The CDR3 is 16 amino acids. The CDR3 region has the DNA TGTGCCAGCAGCAGAGGACTAGCGGAGGCCAAAAACATTCAGTACTTC. Translating it yields CASSRGLAEAKNIQYF. Complete variable domain (other parts from reference TRBV13 and TRBJ2-4): AAGVIQSPRHLIKEKRETATLKCYPIPRHDTVYWYQQGPGQDPQFLISFYEKMQSDKGSIPDRFSAQQFSDYHSELNMSSLELGDSALYFCASSRGLAEAKNIQYFGAGTRLSVL.